The 6 T cell receptor beta chains below were found in one sample sequenced in a study of cytomegalovirus exposure and HLA in healthy donors. The study ran its PCR with 60 Vbeta and 13 Jbeta primers. TCRdb's table, derived via immunoSEQ multiplex PCR, lists solely in-frame clones and lacks some. The repertoire has approximately 120,000 clones, roughly 77% of them found once; the top ten carry about 1.1%. Sequencing was done on a sample of PBMCs. These receptors originate from a woman in her twenties or thirties in good health and CMV-seronegative.

The V gene is TRBV6-5, the J gene TRBJ2-7, with D possibly being TRBD1 (5 bases). Germline CDR1 MNHEY, CDR2 SVGAGI. The CDR3 consists of 13 residues. The V and J ends lost 5 bases and 2 bases respectively, with 10 bases between them. CDR3 in DNA: TGTGCCAGCAGTCAGGGCCAAGCCTACGAGCAGTACTTC. It encodes CASSQGQAYEQYF.

The chain uses TRBV14 and TRBJ2-5, with 11 bases that match TRBD2. After removal of 4 bases from V and 5 bases from J, the junction contained 15 bases not matched to a gene. The CDR3 has 18 amino acids. Germline assignment: CDR1 SGHDN and CDR2 FVKESK. The CDR3 region has the DNA TGTGCCAGCAGCCGCAGCGGGCTAGCGGGAGGTGGTCAGGAGACCCAGTACTTC. Translated, it gives CASSRSGLAGGGQETQYF.

The genes are TRBV2 and TRBJ2-5, with 8 bases fitting TRBD2. V dropped 1 base and J dropped 6; count of bases not matched to a gene: 7. Germline loops: CDR1 SNHLY, CDR2 FYNNEI. This CDR3 contains 15 residues. CDR3 region: CASSEGRTSLKTQYF. The CDR3 DNA is TGTGCCAGCAGTGAAGGGAGGACTAGCTTAAAGACCCAGTACTTC. The variable domain in full, with the rest retrieved from reference TRBV2 and TRBJ2-5, is EPEVTQTPSHQVTQMGQEVILRCVPISNHLYFYWYRQILGQKVEFLVSFYNNEISEKSEIFDDQFSVERPDGSNFTLKIRSTKLEDSAMYFCASSEGRTSLKTQYFGPGTRLLVL.

This clone occurred once. The chain uses TRBV7-2 and TRBJ1-2, with TRBD1 matching 9 bases. After removal of 5 bases from V and 8 bases from J, the junction contained 6 bases not matched to a gene. Germline values: CDR1 SGHTA, CDR2 FQGNSA. The CDR3 extends over 13 amino acids. CDR3 protein: CASSPGQGGGYTF. The CDR3 DNA reads TGTGCCAGCAGCCCGGGACAGGGCGGGGGCTACACCTTC.

V usage is TRBV20-1 and J usage is TRBJ1-1; 7 bases agree with TRBD1. CDR1 is DFQATT and CDR2 is SNEGSKA in the germline V gene (reference sequence). This CDR3 has 11 residues. Trimming removed 6 bases from V and 11 bases from J; junction bases left unmatched: 9. The CDR3 loop is CSAPDRDWAFF. In DNA form, the CDR3 reads TGCAGTGCACCCGACAGGGACTGGGCTTTCTTT.

The chain links TRBV7-8 to TRBJ1-2; D is possibly TRBD1 (6 bases). V gave up 2 bases and J gave up 1 base, with 14 bases separating them. Per the germline V gene, CDR1 is SGHVS and CDR2 is FQNEAQ. CDR3 length: 16 amino acids. The CDR3 nucleotides are TGTGCCAGCAGCTTACTTAAGGGGGACATTAACTATGGCTACACCTTC. This translates into CASSLLKGDINYGYTF.